This TCR beta chain emerged from a study of blood T cell repertoires in COVID-19. Study context: Specimens from acute and convalescent COVID-19 originated in the United States, Italy and Spain. PBMCs, B-cell-depleted T cells, or T cells provided the cDNA or gDNA that made up the material.

Germline CDR1 reads SGHKS; CDR2 reads YYEKEE (reference sequence). The CDR3 loop spans 15 amino acids. Trimming took 4 bases from V and 4 from J; bases not matched to a gene: 9. Per the original methods: Estimation of nucleated cell counts was performed using reference gene primer amplification. Sequenced by immunoSEQ multiplex PCR; TCRdb stores in-frame clones only, minus some. V, J and clone size derive from that table, while D and trimming were established from the DNA sequence. The top ten hold about 4.6% of the sample, which has around 290,000 clones, approximately 90% seen once. This rearrangement joins TRBV5-5 to TRBJ1-1; 8 nucleotides agree with TRBD1. This receptor was taken from a middle-aged man with acute or convalescent COVID-19. The sample consisted of peripheral blood. Here the CDR3 reads CASSLTRGQGTEAFF. The CDR3 bases are TGTGCCAGCAGCCTTACCAGGGGGCAGGGCACTGAAGCTTTCTTT.